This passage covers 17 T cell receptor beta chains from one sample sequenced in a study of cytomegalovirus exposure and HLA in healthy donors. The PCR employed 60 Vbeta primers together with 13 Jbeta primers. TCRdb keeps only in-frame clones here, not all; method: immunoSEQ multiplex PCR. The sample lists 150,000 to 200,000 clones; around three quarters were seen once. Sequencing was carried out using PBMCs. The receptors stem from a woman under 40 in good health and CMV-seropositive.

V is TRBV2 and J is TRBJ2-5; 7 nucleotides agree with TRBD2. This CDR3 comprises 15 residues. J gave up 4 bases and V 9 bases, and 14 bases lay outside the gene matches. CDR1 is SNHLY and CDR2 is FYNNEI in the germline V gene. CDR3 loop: CASGLGPYSAETQYF. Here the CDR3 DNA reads TGTGCCAGTGGACTAGGACCCTATTCAGCAGAGACCCAGTACTTC.

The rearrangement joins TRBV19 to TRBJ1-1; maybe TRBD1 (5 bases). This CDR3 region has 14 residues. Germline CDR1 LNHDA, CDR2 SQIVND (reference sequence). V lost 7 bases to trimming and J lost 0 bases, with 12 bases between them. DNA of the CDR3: TGTGCCAGTACCCGCGGGGGACTGAACACTGAAGCTTTCTTT. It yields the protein CASTRGGLNTEAFF.

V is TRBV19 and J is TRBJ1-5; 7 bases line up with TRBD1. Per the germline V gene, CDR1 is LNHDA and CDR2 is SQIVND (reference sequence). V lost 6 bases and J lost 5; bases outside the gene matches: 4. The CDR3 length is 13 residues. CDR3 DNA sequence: TGTGCCAGTAGCTCGACAGGGCATCAGCCCCAGCATTTT. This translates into CASSSTGHQPQHF.

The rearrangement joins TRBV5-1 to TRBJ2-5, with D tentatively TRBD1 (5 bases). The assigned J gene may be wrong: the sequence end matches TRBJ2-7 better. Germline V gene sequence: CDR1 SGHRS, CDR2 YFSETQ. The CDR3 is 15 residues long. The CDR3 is CASRAQAPLTYEQYF. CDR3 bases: TGCGCCAGCAGGGCACAGGCCCCCCTTACCTACGAGCAGTACTTC.

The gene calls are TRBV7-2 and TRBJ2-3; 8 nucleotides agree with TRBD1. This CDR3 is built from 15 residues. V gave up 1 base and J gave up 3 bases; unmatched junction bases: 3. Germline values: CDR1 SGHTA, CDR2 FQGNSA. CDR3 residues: CASSLVGQGTDTQYF. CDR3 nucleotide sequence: TGTGCCAGCAGCTTAGTTGGACAGGGTACAGATACGCAGTATTTT. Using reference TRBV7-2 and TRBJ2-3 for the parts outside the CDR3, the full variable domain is GAGVSQSPSNKVTEKGKDVELRCDPISGHTALYWYRQSLGQGLEFLIYFQGNSAPDKSGLPSDRFSAERTGGSVSTLTIQRTQQEDSAVYLCASSLVGQGTDTQYFGPGTRLTVL.

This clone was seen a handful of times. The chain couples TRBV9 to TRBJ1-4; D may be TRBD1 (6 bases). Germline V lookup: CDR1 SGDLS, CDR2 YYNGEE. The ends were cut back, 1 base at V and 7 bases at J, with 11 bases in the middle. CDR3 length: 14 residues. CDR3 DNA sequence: TGTGCCAGCAGCGTACGAGGGGGAAGTGAAAAACTGTTTTTT. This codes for CASSVRGGSEKLFF. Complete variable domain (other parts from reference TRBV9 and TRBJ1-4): DSGVTQTPKHLITATGQRVTLRCSPRSGDLSVYWYQQSLDQGLQFLIQYYNGEERAKGNILERFSAQQFPDLHSELNLSSLELGDSALYFCASSVRGGSEKLFFGSGTQLSVL.

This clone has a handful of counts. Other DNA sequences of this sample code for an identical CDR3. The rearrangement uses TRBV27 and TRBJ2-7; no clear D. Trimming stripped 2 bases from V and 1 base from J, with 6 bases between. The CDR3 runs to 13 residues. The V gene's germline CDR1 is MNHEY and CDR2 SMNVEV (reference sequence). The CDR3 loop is CASSLEESYEQYF. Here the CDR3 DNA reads TGTGCCAGCAGTTTAGAAGAGTCCTACGAGCAGTACTTC.

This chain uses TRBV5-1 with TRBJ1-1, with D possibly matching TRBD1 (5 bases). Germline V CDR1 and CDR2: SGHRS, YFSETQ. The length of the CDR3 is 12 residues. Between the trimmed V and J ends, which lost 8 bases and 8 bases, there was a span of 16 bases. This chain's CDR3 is CASAFGGEEAFF. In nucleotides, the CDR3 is TGCGCCAGTGCCTTTGGGGGGGAAGAAGCTTTCTTT. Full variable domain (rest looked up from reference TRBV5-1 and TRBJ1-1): KAGVTQTPRYLIKTRGQQVTLSCSPISGHRSVSWYQQTPGQGLQFLFEYFSETQRNKGNFPGRFSGRQFSNSRSEMNVSTLELGDSALYLCASAFGGEEAFFGQGTRLTVV.

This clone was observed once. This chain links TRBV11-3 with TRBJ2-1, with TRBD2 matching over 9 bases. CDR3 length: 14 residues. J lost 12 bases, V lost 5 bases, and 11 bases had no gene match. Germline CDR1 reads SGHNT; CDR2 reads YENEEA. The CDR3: CASSPDQGLASQFF. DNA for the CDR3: TGTGCCAGCAGCCCCGACCAGGGACTAGCCTCGCAGTTCTTC.

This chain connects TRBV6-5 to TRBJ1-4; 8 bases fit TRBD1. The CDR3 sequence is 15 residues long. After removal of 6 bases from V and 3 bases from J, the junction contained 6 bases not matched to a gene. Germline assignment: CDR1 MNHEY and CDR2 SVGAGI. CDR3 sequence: CASSSGQGPNEKLFF. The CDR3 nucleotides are TGTGCCAGCAGCTCAGGACAGGGTCCTAATGAAAAACTGTTTTTT.

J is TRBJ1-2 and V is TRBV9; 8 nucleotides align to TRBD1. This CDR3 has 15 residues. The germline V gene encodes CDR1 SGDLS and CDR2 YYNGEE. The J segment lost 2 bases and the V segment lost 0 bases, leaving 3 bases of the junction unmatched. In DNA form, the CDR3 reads TGTGCCAGCAGCGTAGATCCAGGGGGCAACTATGGCTACACCTTC. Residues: CASSVDPGGNYGYTF.

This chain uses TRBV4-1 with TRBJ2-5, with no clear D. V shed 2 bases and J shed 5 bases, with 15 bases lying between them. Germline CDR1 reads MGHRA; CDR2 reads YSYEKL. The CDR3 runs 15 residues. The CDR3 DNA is TGCGCCAGCAGCCAACCTCATGCCGCTATGGAGACCCAGTACTTC. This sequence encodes CASSQPHAAMETQYF.

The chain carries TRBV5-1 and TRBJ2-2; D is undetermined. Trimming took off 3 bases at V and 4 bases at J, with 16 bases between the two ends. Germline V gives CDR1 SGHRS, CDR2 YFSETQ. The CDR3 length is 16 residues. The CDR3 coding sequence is TGCGCCAGCAGCTCGACCGTAACAGTGGGCACCGGGGAGCTGTTTTTT. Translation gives CASSSTVTVGTGELFF.

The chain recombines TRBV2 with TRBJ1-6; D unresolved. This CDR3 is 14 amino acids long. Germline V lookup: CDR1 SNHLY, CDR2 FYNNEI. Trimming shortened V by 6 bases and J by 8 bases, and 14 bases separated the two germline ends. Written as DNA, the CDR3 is TGTGCCAGCAGGCTCGGGGTCGGTGATTCACCCCTCCACTTT. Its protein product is CASRLGVGDSPLHF.

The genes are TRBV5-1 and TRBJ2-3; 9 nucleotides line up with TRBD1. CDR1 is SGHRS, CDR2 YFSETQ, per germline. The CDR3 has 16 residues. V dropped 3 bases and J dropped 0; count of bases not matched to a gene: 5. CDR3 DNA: TGCGCCAGCAGCTCGGGACAGGGCCTTAGCACAGATACGCAGTATTTT. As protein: CASSSGQGLSTDTQYF.

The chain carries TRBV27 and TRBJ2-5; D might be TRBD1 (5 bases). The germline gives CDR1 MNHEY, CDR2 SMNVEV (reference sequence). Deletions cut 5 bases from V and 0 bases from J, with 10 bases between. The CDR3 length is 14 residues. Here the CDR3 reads CASSPRTNQETQYF. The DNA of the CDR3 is TGTGCCAGCAGTCCACGGACAAACCAAGAGACCCAGTACTTC.

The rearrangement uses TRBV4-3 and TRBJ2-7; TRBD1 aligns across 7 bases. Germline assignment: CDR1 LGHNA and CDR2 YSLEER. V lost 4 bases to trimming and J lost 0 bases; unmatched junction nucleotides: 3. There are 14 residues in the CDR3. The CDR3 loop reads CASSPTGFSYEQYF. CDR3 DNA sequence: TGCGCCAGCAGCCCGACAGGGTTCTCCTACGAGCAGTACTTC.